This T cell receptor beta chain was documented in a study of blood T cell repertoires in COVID-19. Measured with immunoSEQ multiplex PCR; TCRdb has only the in-frame clones, and not every one. Of fewer than 250,000 clones detected, 80% to 90% appear once; the ten largest clones hold about 7.4%. The specimen was peripheral blood. The sequence was obtained from a woman aged 50 to 65 with acute or convalescent COVID-19.

This chain's CDR3 is CASSQEPDTQGRGSYNEQFF. CDR3 coding DNA: TGTGCCAGCAGCCAGGAGCCTGATACTCAGGGAAGGGGGTCCTACAATGAGCAGTTCTTC. The chain uses TRBV4-2 and TRBJ2-1, with D maybe TRBD1 (6 bases). The CDR3 totals 20 residues. Trimming took 3 bases from V and 1 from J, leaving 25 bases between them. Per the germline V gene, CDR1 is LGHNA and CDR2 is YNFKEQ.